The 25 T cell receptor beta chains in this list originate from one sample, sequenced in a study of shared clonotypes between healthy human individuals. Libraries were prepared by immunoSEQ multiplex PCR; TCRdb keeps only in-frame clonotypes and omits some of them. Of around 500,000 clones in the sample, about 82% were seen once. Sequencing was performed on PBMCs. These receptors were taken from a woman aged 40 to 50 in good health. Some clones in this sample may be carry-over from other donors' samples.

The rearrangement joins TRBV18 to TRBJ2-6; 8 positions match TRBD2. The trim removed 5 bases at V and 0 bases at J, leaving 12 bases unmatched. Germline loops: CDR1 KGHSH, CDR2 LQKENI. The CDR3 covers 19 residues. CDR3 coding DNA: TGTGCCAGCTCATTACTCGGAGGCAGCGGGGGCTCTGGGGCCAACGTCCTGACTTTC. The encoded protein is CASSLLGGSGGSGANVLTF.

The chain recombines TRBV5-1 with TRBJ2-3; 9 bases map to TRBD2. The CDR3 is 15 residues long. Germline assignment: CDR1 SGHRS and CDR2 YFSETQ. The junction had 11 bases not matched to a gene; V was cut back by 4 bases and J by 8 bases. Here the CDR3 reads CASSDSGSRGGTQYF. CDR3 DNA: TGCGCCAGCAGCGATAGCGGGAGTCGAGGGGGTACGCAGTATTTT. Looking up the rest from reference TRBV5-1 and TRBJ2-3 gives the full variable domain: KAGVTQTPRYLIKTRGQQVTLSCSPISGHRSVSWYQQTPGQGLQFLFEYFSETQRNKGNFPGRFSGRQFSNSRSEMNVSTLELGDSALYLCASSDSGSRGGTQYFGPGTRLTVL.

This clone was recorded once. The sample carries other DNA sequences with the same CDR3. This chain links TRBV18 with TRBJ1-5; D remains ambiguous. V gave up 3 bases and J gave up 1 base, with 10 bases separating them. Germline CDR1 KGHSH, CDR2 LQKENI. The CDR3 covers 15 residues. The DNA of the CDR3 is TGTGCCAGCTCACCGGGCCAGGCGAGCAATCAGCCCCAGCATTTT. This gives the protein CASSPGQASNQPQHF.

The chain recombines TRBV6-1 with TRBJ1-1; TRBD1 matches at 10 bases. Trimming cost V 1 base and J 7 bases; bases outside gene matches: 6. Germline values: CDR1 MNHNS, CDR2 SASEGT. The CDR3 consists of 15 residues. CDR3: CASSEEGQGYIEAFF. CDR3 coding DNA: TGTGCCAGCAGTGAAGAGGGACAGGGGTACATTGAAGCTTTCTTT.

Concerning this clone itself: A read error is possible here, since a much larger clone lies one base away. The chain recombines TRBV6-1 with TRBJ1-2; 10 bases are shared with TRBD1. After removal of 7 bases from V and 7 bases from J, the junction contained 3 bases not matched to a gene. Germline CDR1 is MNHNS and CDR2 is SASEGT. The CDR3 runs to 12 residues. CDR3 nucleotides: TGTGCCAGCACCGGGACAGGGGTTGGCTACACCTTC. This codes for CASTGTGVGYTF.

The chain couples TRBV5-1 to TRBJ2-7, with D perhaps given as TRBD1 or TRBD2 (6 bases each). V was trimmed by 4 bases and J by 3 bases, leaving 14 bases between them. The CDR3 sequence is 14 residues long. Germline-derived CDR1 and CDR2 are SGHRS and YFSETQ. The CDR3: CASSNRGRSYEQYF. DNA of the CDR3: TGCGCCAGCAGCAACCGGGGGCGAAGCTACGAGCAGTACTTC.

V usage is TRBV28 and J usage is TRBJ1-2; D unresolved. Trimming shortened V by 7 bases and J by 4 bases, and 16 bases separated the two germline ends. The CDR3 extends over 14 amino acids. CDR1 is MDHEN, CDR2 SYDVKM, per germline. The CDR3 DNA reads TGTGCCAGCATTCCTCCGGGCAGGTTCTATGGCTACACCTTC. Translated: CASIPPGRFYGYTF.

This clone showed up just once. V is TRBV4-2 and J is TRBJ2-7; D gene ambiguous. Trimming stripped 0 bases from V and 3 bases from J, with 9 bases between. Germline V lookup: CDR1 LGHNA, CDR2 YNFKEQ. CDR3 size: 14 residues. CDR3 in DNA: TGTGCCAGCAGCCAAGAGGGCCAGAGCTACGAGCAGTACTTC. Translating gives CASSQEGQSYEQYF.

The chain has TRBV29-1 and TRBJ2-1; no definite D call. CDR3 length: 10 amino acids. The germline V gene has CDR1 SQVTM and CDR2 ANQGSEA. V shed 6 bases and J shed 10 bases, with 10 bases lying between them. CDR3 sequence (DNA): TGCAGCGTCCACGTAGGGGAGCAGTTCTTC. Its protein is CSVHVGEQFF.

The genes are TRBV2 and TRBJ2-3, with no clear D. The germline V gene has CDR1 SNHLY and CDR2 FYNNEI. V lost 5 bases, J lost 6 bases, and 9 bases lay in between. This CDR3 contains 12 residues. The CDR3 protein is CASSPLSDTQYF. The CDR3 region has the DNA TGTGCCAGCAGTCCCTTGTCGGATACGCAGTATTTT.

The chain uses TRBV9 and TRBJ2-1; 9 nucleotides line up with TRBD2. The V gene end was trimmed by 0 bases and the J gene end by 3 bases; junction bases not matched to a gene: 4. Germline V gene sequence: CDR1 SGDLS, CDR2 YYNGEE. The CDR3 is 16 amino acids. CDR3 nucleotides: TGTGCCAGCAGCGTAGGAGTAGCGGGAGTCTACAATGAGCAGTTCTTC. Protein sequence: CASSVGVAGVYNEQFF.

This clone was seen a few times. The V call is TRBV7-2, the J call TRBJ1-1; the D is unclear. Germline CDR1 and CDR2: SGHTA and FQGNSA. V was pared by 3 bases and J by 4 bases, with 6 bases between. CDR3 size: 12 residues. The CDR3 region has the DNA TGTGCCAGCAGCTTTATTGGCACTGAAGCTTTCTTT. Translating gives CASSFIGTEAFF. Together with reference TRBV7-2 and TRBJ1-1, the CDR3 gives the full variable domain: GAGVSQSPSNKVTEKGKDVELRCDPISGHTALYWYRQSLGQGLEFLIYFQGNSAPDKSGLPSDRFSAERTGGSVSTLTIQRTQQEDSAVYLCASSFIGTEAFFGQGTRLTVV.

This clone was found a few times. CDR3 nucleotides: TGCGCCAGCAGCTTTGATTGGGATTCCAATGAGCAGTTCTTC. Translating it yields CASSFDWDSNEQFF. This chain joins TRBV5-1 and TRBJ2-1; D remains unclear. Trimming removed 2 bases from V and 6 bases from J, with 12 bases in between. The germline V gene has CDR1 SGHRS and CDR2 YFSETQ. The CDR3 has 14 residues.

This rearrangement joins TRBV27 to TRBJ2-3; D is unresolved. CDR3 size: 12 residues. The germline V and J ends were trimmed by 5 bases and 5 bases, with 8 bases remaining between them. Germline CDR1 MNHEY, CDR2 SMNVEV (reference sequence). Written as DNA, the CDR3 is TGTGCCAGCAGTACCCGGAGAGATACGCAGTATTTT. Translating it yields CASSTRRDTQYF.

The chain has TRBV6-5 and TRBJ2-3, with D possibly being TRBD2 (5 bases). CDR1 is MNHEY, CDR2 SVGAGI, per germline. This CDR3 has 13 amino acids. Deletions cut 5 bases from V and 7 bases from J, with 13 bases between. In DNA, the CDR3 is TGTGCCAGCAGTCCCCCCGGGGAGAATACGCAGTATTTT. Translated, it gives CASSPPGENTQYF.

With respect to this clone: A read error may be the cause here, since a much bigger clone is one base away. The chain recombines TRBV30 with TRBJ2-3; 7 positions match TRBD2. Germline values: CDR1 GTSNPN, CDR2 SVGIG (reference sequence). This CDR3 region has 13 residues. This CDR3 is CTWRKGGTDTQYF. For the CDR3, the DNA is TGTACCTGGAGAAAGGGAGGGACAGATACGCAGTATTTT.

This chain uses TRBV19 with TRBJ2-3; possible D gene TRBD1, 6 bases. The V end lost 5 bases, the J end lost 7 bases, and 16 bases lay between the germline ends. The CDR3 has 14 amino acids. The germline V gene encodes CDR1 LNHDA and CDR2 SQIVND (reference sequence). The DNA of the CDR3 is TGTGCCAGTAGTCTACCGGGACACCTTAATACGCAGTATTTT. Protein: CASSLPGHLNTQYF.

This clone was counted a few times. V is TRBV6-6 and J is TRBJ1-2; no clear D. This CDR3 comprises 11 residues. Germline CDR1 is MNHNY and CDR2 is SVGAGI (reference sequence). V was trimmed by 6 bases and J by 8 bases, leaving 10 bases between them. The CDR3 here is CASSPVLGYTF. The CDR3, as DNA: TGTGCCAGCAGCCCGGTCTTGGGCTACACCTTC.

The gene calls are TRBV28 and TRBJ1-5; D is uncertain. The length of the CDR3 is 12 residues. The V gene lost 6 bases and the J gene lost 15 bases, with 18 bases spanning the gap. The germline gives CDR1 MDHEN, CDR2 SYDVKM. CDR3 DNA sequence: TGTGCCAGCAGACCCTCGGACCGTCTTTTGCATTTT. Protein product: CASRPSDRLLHF.

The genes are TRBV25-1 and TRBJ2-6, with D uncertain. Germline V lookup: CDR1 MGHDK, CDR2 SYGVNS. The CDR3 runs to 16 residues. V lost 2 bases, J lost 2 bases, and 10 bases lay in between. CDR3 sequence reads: CASSEPGEPGANVLTF. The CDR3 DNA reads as TGTGCCAGCAGTGAACCAGGAGAGCCTGGGGCCAACGTCCTGACTTTC.

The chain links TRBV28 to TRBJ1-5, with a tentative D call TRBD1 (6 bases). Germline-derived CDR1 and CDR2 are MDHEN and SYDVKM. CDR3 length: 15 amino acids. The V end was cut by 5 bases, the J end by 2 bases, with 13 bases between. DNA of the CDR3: TGTGCCAGCAGTCTTCGGGCAGGGGGCAATCAGCCCCAGCATTTT. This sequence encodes CASSLRAGGNQPQHF.

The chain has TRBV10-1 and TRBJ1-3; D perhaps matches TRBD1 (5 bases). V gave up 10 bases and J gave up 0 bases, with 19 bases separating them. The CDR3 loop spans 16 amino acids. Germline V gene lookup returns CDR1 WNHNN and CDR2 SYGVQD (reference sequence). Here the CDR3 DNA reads TGCGCCACCCTCGGGGGAGGGATGAGCTCTGGAAACACCATATATTTT. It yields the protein CATLGGGMSSGNTIYF.

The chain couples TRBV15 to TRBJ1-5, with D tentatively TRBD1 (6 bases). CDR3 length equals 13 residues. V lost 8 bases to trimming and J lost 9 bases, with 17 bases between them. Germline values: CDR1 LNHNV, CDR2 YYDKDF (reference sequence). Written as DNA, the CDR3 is TGTGCCACCCTCGGGACGGAGGGGGGGCCCCAGCATTTT. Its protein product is CATLGTEGGPQHF.

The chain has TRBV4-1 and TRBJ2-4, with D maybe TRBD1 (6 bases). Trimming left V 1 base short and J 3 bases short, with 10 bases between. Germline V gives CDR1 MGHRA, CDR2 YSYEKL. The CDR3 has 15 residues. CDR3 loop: CASSQVYRDKNIQYF. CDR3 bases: TGCGCCAGCAGCCAAGTGTACAGGGACAAAAACATTCAGTACTTC.

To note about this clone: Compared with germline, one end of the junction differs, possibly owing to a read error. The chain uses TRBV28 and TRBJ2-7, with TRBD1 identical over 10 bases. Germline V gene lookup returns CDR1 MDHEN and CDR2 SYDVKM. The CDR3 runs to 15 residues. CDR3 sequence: CASSLWTGGSYEQYF. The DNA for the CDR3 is TGTGCCAGCAGCTTATGGACAGGGGGCTCCTACGAGCAGTACTTC.